These 30 T cell receptor beta chains share one sample of origin, sequenced in a study of OX40 agonist ivuxolimab in advanced cancers. The library relied on the immunoSEQ multiplex PCR assay. As stored in TCRdb, this immuneACCESS dataset retains in-frame rearrangements with V and J assigned. A fraction of the clones does not appear; measured against another copy, unresolved V genes explain less than half of the discrepancy, and the remainder lacks a known reason. The sample table records about 86,000 clones; about 90% of these occur just once. The top ten constitute approximately 9.3% of the sample. Material: CD4+ or CD8+ T cells sorted from blood, obtained in a trial of the OX40 agonist ivuxolimab. Every receptor here comes from an adult with an advanced solid tumor such as melanoma, head and neck, liver or kidney cancer.

The rearrangement joins TRBV10-1 to TRBJ2-3; a possible D gene is TRBD2 (6 bases). This CDR3 is 14 amino acids long. Germline V gene data show CDR1 as WNHNN and CDR2 as SYGVQD (reference sequence). V was clipped by 5 bases and J by 3 bases, with 12 bases between them. CDR3 in DNA: TGCGCCAGCAGTCTGGACTACCGTACAGATACGCAGTATTTT. It is translated as CASSLDYRTDTQYF.

The genes are TRBV7-9 and TRBJ2-7; 9 bases map to TRBD1. This CDR3 spans 13 amino acids. Germline loops: CDR1 SEHNR, CDR2 FQNEAQ (reference sequence). The V gene end was trimmed by 8 bases and the J gene end by 6 bases; junction bases not matched to a gene: 8. The CDR3 nucleotides read TGTGCCAGCTCCCGGGACAGGGAATCCGAGCAGTACTTC. It encodes CASSRDRESEQYF.

The chain uses TRBV10-3 and TRBJ1-2; the match to TRBD1 covers 7 bases. V lost 0 bases, J lost 8 bases, and 9 bases stayed unmatched. In germline, CDR1 is ENHRY, CDR2 SYGVKD. The CDR3 runs 15 residues. The DNA for the CDR3 is TGTGCCATCAGTGAGTCACGGGAGGGGGCAGGAGGCTACACCTTC. Translated, it gives CAISESREGAGGYTF.

The V and J genes are TRBV7-3 and TRBJ2-2; D ambiguous. Germline values: CDR1 SGHTA, CDR2 FQGTGA. The CDR3 is 15 amino acids. V lost 5 bases to trimming and J lost 4 bases, with 14 bases between them. The CDR3 is CASSPSHGFTGELFF. The CDR3 nucleotides read TGTGCCAGCAGCCCGTCTCACGGATTCACCGGGGAGCTGTTTTTT.

The chain has TRBV5-1 and TRBJ2-7, with D perhaps matching TRBD1 (6 bases). V lost 6 bases, J lost 1 base, and 11 bases lay in between. Germline V gene data show CDR1 as SGHRS and CDR2 as YFSETQ. The CDR3 spans 13 residues. In DNA form, the CDR3 reads TGCGCCAGCAAGGCAGGGGTTTCCTACGAGCAGTACTTC. Protein product: CASKAGVSYEQYF.

The V call is TRBV12-5, the J call TRBJ2-3; no clear D gene. CDR3 length: 12 amino acids. V lost 5 bases to trimming and J lost 6 bases, with 9 bases between them. Looked up from germline, CDR1 is LGHNT and CDR2 is FRNRAP. DNA for the CDR3: TGTGCTAGTGGTCCTCAGTCGGATACGCAGTATTTT. It translates to CASGPQSDTQYF.

J is TRBJ1-1 and V is TRBV28; 8 bases fit TRBD1. Unmatched junction bases numbered 2, after V lost 4 bases and J lost 1 base. This CDR3 spans 14 amino acids. The germline CDR1 and CDR2 sequences are MDHEN and SYDVKM. The CDR3, as DNA: TGTGCCAGCAGTTCGGACAGGGAGAACACTGAAGCTTTCTTT. Protein sequence: CASSSDRENTEAFF.

The rearrangement links TRBV6-1 to TRBJ1-5; D unclear. Germline V CDR1 and CDR2: MNHNS, SASEGT. The CDR3 length is 13 residues. V lost 4 bases, J lost 0 bases, and 4 bases lay in between. This chain's CDR3 is CASSVNSNQPQHF. The CDR3 DNA reads as TGTGCCAGCAGTGTTAATAGCAATCAGCCCCAGCATTTT.

V is TRBV5-4 and J is TRBJ2-7; no clear D gene. From germline, CDR1 is SGHNT and CDR2 YYREEE (reference sequence). Between the trimmed V and J ends, which lost 1 base and 2 bases, there was a span of 7 bases. The CDR3 covers 13 residues. In DNA, the CDR3 is TGTGCCAGCAGCTTGTATGGAACCTACGAGCAGTACTTC. It is translated as CASSLYGTYEQYF.

This clone was counted only a few times. This chain connects TRBV14 to TRBJ1-1, with D unclear. This CDR3 spans 14 amino acids. V lost 5 bases and J 1 base, leaving 11 bases between the germline ends. The germline V gene has CDR1 SGHDN and CDR2 FVKESK. The DNA of the CDR3 is TGTGCCAGCAGCGTACTAAGGGAGAACACTGAAGCTTTCTTT. Translated, it gives CASSVLRENTEAFF.

The chain links TRBV6-5 to TRBJ1-2; D perhaps matches TRBD1 (6 bases). Germline CDR1 is MNHEY and CDR2 is SVGAGI. The length of the CDR3 is 16 residues. V gave up 4 bases and J gave up 0 bases, with 15 bases separating them. CDR3 sequence: CASSLSPQGANYGYTF. CDR3 in DNA: TGTGCCAGCAGTTTATCCCCACAGGGAGCTAACTATGGCTACACCTTC.

The chain employs TRBV7-3 and TRBJ2-5; D ambiguous. V was pared by 3 bases and J by 2 bases, with 7 bases between. The CDR3 length is 13 residues. The germline gives CDR1 SGHTA, CDR2 FQGTGA. The CDR3 coding sequence is TGTGCCAGCAGCTTCTACCGGCAAGAGACCCAGTACTTC. Its translation: CASSFYRQETQYF.

The chain couples TRBV10-1 to TRBJ2-6; possible D gene TRBD1, 9 bases. V was trimmed by 10 bases and J by 3 bases, leaving 19 bases between them. The CDR3 is 16 amino acids. Germline V CDR1 and CDR2: WNHNN, SYGVQD (reference sequence). CDR3 DNA: TGCGCCAATCCGGACAGGGGACTAGGTGGGGCCAACGTCCTGACTTTC. Residues: CANPDRGLGGANVLTF.

This sequence joins TRBV7-9 and TRBJ2-7, with 8 bases that match TRBD1. The CDR3 runs 13 residues. The ends lost 4 bases at V and 4 bases at J; junction bases unmatched: 3. Per the germline V gene, CDR1 is SEHNR and CDR2 is FQNEAQ (reference sequence). The CDR3 DNA reads TGTGCCAGCAGCTATCAGGGGGCATACGAGCAGTACTTC. Protein product: CASSYQGAYEQYF.

The gene calls are TRBV2 and TRBJ2-7, with D unresolved. V was cut by 5 bases and J by 5 bases, with 13 bases left in between. Germline CDR1 reads SNHLY; CDR2 reads FYNNEI. The CDR3 totals 13 residues. The DNA for the CDR3 is TGTGCCAGCAGTTCGGCTGGAACCGACGAGCAGTACTTC. Translation: CASSSAGTDEQYF.

The chain recombines TRBV5-4 with TRBJ2-5; a possible D gene is TRBD2 (6 bases). There are 13 residues in the CDR3. V gave up 4 bases and J gave up 5 bases, with 12 bases separating them. Germline V gives CDR1 SGHNT, CDR2 YYREEE (reference sequence). The CDR3 bases are TGTGCCAGCAGCGGGGGGATTTACGAGACCCAGTACTTC. Translating it yields CASSGGIYETQYF.

This clone turned up a few times. This chain joins TRBV11-3 and TRBJ2-1, with 9 bases lining up with TRBD2. J lost 5 bases, V lost 6 bases, and 5 bases had no gene match. This CDR3 comprises 14 residues. Germline V gene lookup returns CDR1 SGHNT and CDR2 YENEEA. The CDR3 spells CASRFRTSDNEQFF. DNA of the CDR3: TGTGCCAGCAGATTTAGGACTAGCGACAATGAGCAGTTCTTC.

The chain uses TRBV19 and TRBJ2-3; perhaps TRBD2 as D (6 bases). Germline CDR1 is LNHDA and CDR2 is SQIVND (reference sequence). V lost 6 bases, J lost 2 bases, and 15 bases lay in between. The CDR3 totals 15 residues. CDR3 coding DNA: TGTGCCAGTAGGTCTAACGGGAGACCCACAGATACGCAGTATTTT. Its protein product is CASRSNGRPTDTQYF.

The rearrangement uses TRBV6-1 and TRBJ2-3; 9 bases are shared with TRBD1. V dropped 8 bases and J dropped 5; count of bases not matched to a gene: 5. Germline-derived CDR1 and CDR2 are MNHNS and SASEGT. The CDR3 runs to 13 residues. CDR3 bases: TGTGCCAGCCGACAGGGGGTCGGAGATACGCAGTATTTT. It encodes CASRQGVGDTQYF.

The chain recombines TRBV19 with TRBJ2-7; perhaps TRBD2 as D (6 bases). Trimming took off 8 bases at V and 0 bases at J, with 17 bases between the two ends. The CDR3 has 15 amino acids. The germline CDR1 and CDR2 sequences are LNHDA and SQIVND (reference sequence). CDR3 loop: CASAVRDFSSYEQYF. CDR3 nucleotide sequence: TGTGCCAGTGCGGTGCGGGACTTTAGCTCCTACGAGCAGTACTTC.

This chain joins TRBV29-1 and TRBJ2-3; D may match TRBD1 or TRBD2 (5 bases each). V lost 2 bases and J lost 2, with 8 bases in between. CDR1 is SQVTM and CDR2 is ANQGSEA in the germline V gene. The CDR3 has 13 residues. For the CDR3, the DNA is TGCAGCGTTGAATGGGGGATCACAGATACGCAGTATTTT. This codes for CSVEWGITDTQYF.

This chain connects TRBV30 to TRBJ1-5, with 8 bases lining up with TRBD1. The V gene end was trimmed by 0 bases and the J gene end by 4 bases; junction bases not matched to a gene: 8. This CDR3 is built from 16 residues. In germline, CDR1 is GTSNPN, CDR2 SVGIG (reference sequence). The CDR3 sequence is CAWSVRGTGLNQPQHF. The CDR3 nucleotides read TGTGCCTGGAGTGTACGAGGGACAGGCTTAAATCAGCCCCAGCATTTT.

The gene calls are TRBV11-2 and TRBJ2-5, with D hard to call. Per the germline V gene, CDR1 is SGHAT and CDR2 is FQNNGV. V dropped 5 bases and J dropped 4 bases, with 11 bases sitting between them. This CDR3 has 13 residues. The CDR3 sequence is CASSHVFGETQYF. The CDR3 region has the DNA TGTGCCAGCAGCCACGTGTTCGGAGAGACCCAGTACTTC. The entire variable domain, with the rest obtained from reference TRBV11-2 and TRBJ2-5, is as follows: EAGVAQSPRYKIIEKRQSVAFWCNPISGHATLYWYQQILGQGPKLLIQFQNNGVVDDSQLPKDRFSAERLKGVDSTLKIQPAKLEDSAVYLCASSHVFGETQYFGPGTRLLVL.

V usage is TRBV9 and J usage is TRBJ2-3; D not certain. The CDR3 runs to 15 residues. V dropped 4 bases and J dropped 1 base, with 13 bases sitting between them. CDR1 is SGDLS and CDR2 is YYNGEE in the germline V gene. The CDR3 region is CASSPRGDRTDTQYF. DNA for the CDR3: TGTGCCAGCAGCCCCCGCGGCGACCGCACAGATACGCAGTATTTT. Supplemented by reference TRBV9 and TRBJ2-3, the full variable domain reads DSGVTQTPKHLITATGQRVTLRCSPRSGDLSVYWYQQSLDQGLQFLIQYYNGEERAKGNILERFSAQQFPDLHSELNLSSLELGDSALYFCASSPRGDRTDTQYFGPGTRLTVL.

The chain joins TRBV27 to TRBJ1-1; possible D gene TRBD1, 6 bases. The germline gives CDR1 MNHEY, CDR2 SMNVEV (reference sequence). V lost 2 bases and J lost 5, with 15 bases in between. The CDR3 is 15 residues long. CDR3 sequence reads: CASSLSPGAGTEAFF. The CDR3 coding sequence is TGTGCCAGCAGTTTAAGTCCGGGGGCTGGTACTGAAGCTTTCTTT.

Points on this clone: Other DNA sequences in this specimen translate into the identical CDR3. The chain carries TRBV30 and TRBJ1-2, with no clear D. CDR3 length: 12 residues. V gave up 1 base and J gave up 5 bases, with 8 bases separating them. Per germline, CDR1 GTSNPN and CDR2 SVGIG (reference sequence). CDR3 residues: CAWSEPGYGYTF. The CDR3 DNA reads TGTGCCTGGAGTGAACCAGGATATGGCTACACCTTC.

This clone is medium-sized by share. This chain uses TRBV6-6 with TRBJ1-2, with 7 bases that match TRBD1. This CDR3 spans 13 amino acids. CDR1 and CDR2 from the germline V gene are MNHNY and SVGAGI (reference sequence). V lost 7 bases, J lost 4 bases, and 6 bases stayed unmatched. The CDR3 here is CASIQGDSYGYTF. The CDR3 DNA reads as TGTGCCAGCATCCAAGGGGACAGCTATGGCTACACCTTC.

The chain carries TRBV4-2 and TRBJ1-5, with D tentatively TRBD1 (5 bases). The length of the CDR3 is 17 residues. Germline assignment: CDR1 LGHNA and CDR2 YNFKEQ. Between the trimmed V and J ends, which lost 2 bases and 0 bases, there was a span of 14 bases. DNA of the CDR3: TGTGCCAGCAGCCAACAGGGAGACAGTTATAGCAATCAGCCCCAGCATTTT. This sequence encodes CASSQQGDSYSNQPQHF.

The chain links TRBV29-1 to TRBJ1-3, with 7 nucleotides matching TRBD1. The CDR3 consists of 17 residues. Per the germline V gene, CDR1 is SQVTM and CDR2 is ANQGSEA. V was pared by 4 bases and J by 0 bases, with 12 bases of the junction left unmatched. The CDR3 reads CSVVVRDSGFSGNTIYF. CDR3 bases: TGCAGCGTTGTGGTCAGGGACAGTGGGTTCTCTGGAAACACCATATATTTT.

On this clone: This same CDR3 is encoded by further DNA sequences in the sample. The chain joins TRBV6-5 to TRBJ2-7, with 9 nucleotides matching TRBD2. From germline, CDR1 is MNHEY and CDR2 SVGAGI. V lost 0 bases, J lost 0 bases, and 0 bases stayed unmatched. CDR3 length equals 15 residues. The CDR3 region has the DNA TGTGCCAGCAGTTACTCTAGCGGGAGCTCCTACGAGCAGTACTTC. It is translated as CASSYSSGSSYEQYF.